The 27 T cell receptor beta chains reported below all come from one sample, sequenced in a study of shared clonotypes between healthy human individuals. This table comes from immunoSEQ multiplex PCR, and its TCRdb copy is limited to in-frame clones, with some not included. Found here are about a million clones, about 80% of them singletons; the top ten hold about 0.89%. The sequencing sample was made of memory CD4+ T cells from PBMCs. Subset defined: CD45RA-negative fraction. The receptors originated from a man aged 18 to 30 in good health. Some clones in this sample may be carry-over from other donors' samples.

The rearrangement links TRBV15 to TRBJ2-5; unclear D gene. V shed 4 bases and J shed 1 base, with 10 bases lying between them. Germline V lookup: CDR1 LNHNV, CDR2 YYDKDF (reference sequence). The CDR3 totals 14 residues. CDR3 protein: CATSIGSLQETQYF. CDR3 nucleotides: TGTGCCACCAGCATCGGCAGCCTCCAAGAGACCCAGTACTTC. Combining the CDR3 with reference TRBV15 and TRBJ2-5 gives the whole variable domain DAMVIQNPRYQVTQFGKPVTLSCSQTLNHNVMYWYQQKSSQAPKLLFHYYDKDFNNEADTPDNFQSRRPNTSFCFLDIRSPGLGDTAMYLCATSIGSLQETQYFGPGTRLLVL.

The chain is built from TRBV7-2 and TRBJ1-1; the D is unclear. This CDR3 has 15 residues. The germline V gene encodes CDR1 SGHTA and CDR2 FQGNSA. Trimming pared 7 bases from V and 6 bases from J, leaving 21 bases between. In nucleotides, the CDR3 is TGTGCCAGCAAGTTTCGGGCGTCTGAGGCGCCTGAAGCTTTCTTT. Amino acids: CASKFRASEAPEAFF.

The chain carries TRBV7-2 and TRBJ1-2; TRBD1 agrees at 8 bases. The CDR3 sequence is 14 residues long. Germline V gene lookup returns CDR1 SGHTA and CDR2 FQGNSA. Germline trimming cut 6 bases from V and 3 bases from J; bases unmatched to any gene: 6. CDR3 residues: CASRPGGSYYGYTF. CDR3 DNA: TGTGCCAGCAGACCAGGGGGCTCGTACTATGGCTACACCTTC.

The rearrangement uses TRBV6-5 and TRBJ2-5; D is possibly TRBD1 or TRBD2 (5 bases each). The CDR3 covers 12 residues. CDR1 is MNHEY and CDR2 is SVGAGI in the germline V gene. The germline V and J ends were trimmed by 5 bases and 7 bases, with 11 bases remaining between them. CDR3 loop: CASSPPGGTQYF. CDR3 nucleotide sequence: TGTGCCAGCAGTCCGCCTGGGGGGACCCAGTACTTC.

This clone was counted a single time. The chain couples TRBV7-2 to TRBJ2-7; possibly TRBD1 for D (6 bases). Trimming stripped 3 bases from V and 2 bases from J, with 11 bases between. The CDR3 is 14 amino acids. Germline V gene sequence: CDR1 SGHTA, CDR2 FQGNSA. The CDR3 coding sequence is TGTGCCAGCAGCTTGCGACAGGATGCCTACGAGCAGTACTTC. It codes for CASSLRQDAYEQYF. Using reference TRBV7-2 and TRBJ2-7 for the parts outside the CDR3, the full variable domain is GAGVSQSPSNKVTEKGKDVELRCDPISGHTALYWYRQSLGQGLEFLIYFQGNSAPDKSGLPSDRFSAERTGGSVSTLTIQRTQQEDSAVYLCASSLRQDAYEQYFGPGTRLTVT.

V is TRBV7-9 and J is TRBJ2-7; 9 bases are shared with TRBD2. CDR3 length equals 16 residues. V trimming: 4 bases; J trimming: 0 bases; junction bases outside the gene matches: 7. CDR1 is SEHNR, CDR2 FQNEAQ, per germline (reference sequence). CDR3 amino acids: CASSSLGSGSSYEQYF. The CDR3 region has the DNA TGTGCCAGCAGCTCCCTCGGTAGCGGGAGCTCCTACGAGCAGTACTTC. The whole variable domain, filled in from reference TRBV7-9 and TRBJ2-7, reads DTGVSQNPRHKITKRGQNVTFRCDPISEHNRLYWYRQTLGQGPEFLTYFQNEAQLEKSRLLSDRFSAERPKGSFSTLEIQRTEQGDSAMYLCASSSLGSGSSYEQYFGPGTRLTVT.

This clone was observed a handful of times. The chain employs TRBV30 and TRBJ1-4; the D is unclear. The CDR3 is made up of 11 amino acids. Germline V gives CDR1 GTSNPN, CDR2 SVGIG (reference sequence). The ends were cut back, 3 bases at V and 8 bases at J, with 7 bases in the middle. The CDR3: CAWRHPEKLFF. CDR3 in DNA: TGTGCCTGGAGACATCCCGAAAAACTGTTTTTT.

This clone showed up just once. This chain uses TRBV7-9 with TRBJ2-5; D call uncertain. The CDR3 is 13 amino acids. CDR1 and CDR2 (germline): SEHNR, FQNEAQ (reference sequence). V gave up 0 bases and J gave up 4 bases, with 6 bases separating them. The CDR3 region has the DNA TGTGCCAGCAGCTTAGCGGGGATAGAGACCCAGTACTTC. Its protein is CASSLAGIETQYF. The full variable domain, in which reference TRBV7-9 and TRBJ2-5 provide the parts outside the CDR3, is DTGVSQNPRHKITKRGQNVTFRCDPISEHNRLYWYRQTLGQGPEFLTYFQNEAQLEKSRLLSDRFSAERPKGSFSTLEIQRTEQGDSAMYLCASSLAGIETQYFGPGTRLLVL.

This clone was recorded only once. This chain uses TRBV5-4 with TRBJ1-5; 9 bases map to TRBD1. From germline, CDR1 is SGHNT and CDR2 YYREEE (reference sequence). The CDR3 extends over 15 amino acids. The trim removed 4 bases at V and 4 bases at J, leaving 6 bases unmatched. CDR3 in DNA: TGTGCCAGCAGCCGACAGGGGGGAGGGAATCAGCCCCAGCATTTT. Translating it yields CASSRQGGGNQPQHF.

J is TRBJ2-3 and V is TRBV5-6, with 13 bases matching TRBD2. CDR3 length: 16 residues. J gave up 3 bases and V 1 base, and 2 bases lay outside the gene matches. The germline V gene encodes CDR1 SGHDT and CDR2 YYEEEE. CDR3 in DNA: TGTGCCAGCAGCTTGCGACTAGCGGGAGGAACAGATACGCAGTATTTT. It codes for CASSLRLAGGTDTQYF.

The V gene is TRBV7-9, the J gene TRBJ1-4; 8 bases line up with TRBD1. The germline CDR1 and CDR2 sequences are SEHNR and FQNEAQ (reference sequence). V trimming: 2 bases; J trimming: 5 bases; junction bases outside the gene matches: 10. The CDR3 loop spans 17 amino acids. The CDR3 DNA reads as TGTGCCAGCAGCTTATATCCCAGGGGGCAGGGAAATGAAAAACTGTTTTTT. As protein: CASSLYPRGQGNEKLFF.

V usage is TRBV6-6 and J usage is TRBJ2-3; the D call may be TRBD1 or TRBD2 (5 bases each). Germline loops: CDR1 MNHNY, CDR2 SVGAGI (reference sequence). The CDR3 runs to 15 residues. The ends were cut back, 6 bases at V and 0 bases at J, with 13 bases in the middle. CDR3 in DNA: TGTGCCAGCAGCTTTCCGGGACGAAGCACAGATACGCAGTATTTT. Protein product: CASSFPGRSTDTQYF.

This clone was recorded only once. The J gene is TRBJ2-3, the V gene TRBV29-1, with 7 bases lining up with TRBD2. Germline V gene sequence: CDR1 SQVTM, CDR2 ANQGSEA. The length of the CDR3 is 15 residues. Losses at the gene ends were 4 bases for V and 5 bases for J; bases not matched to a gene: 12. The CDR3 sequence is CSVGTGGSLGDTQYF. The CDR3 DNA sequence: TGCAGCGTTGGCACAGGCGGGAGCTTGGGAGATACGCAGTATTTT.

The rearrangement uses TRBV20-1 and TRBJ2-7; D tentatively fits TRBD1 or TRBD2 (6 bases each). V lost 5 bases and J lost 5, with 10 bases in between. The CDR3 covers 11 residues. The germline V gene has CDR1 DFQATT and CDR2 SNEGSKA (reference sequence). CDR3 loop: CSAGGHHEQYF. The CDR3 coding sequence is TGCAGTGCTGGGGGGCACCACGAGCAGTACTTC.

The genes are TRBV10-3 and TRBJ2-7; a weak D match, TRBD1 (6 bases). V lost 6 bases, J lost 6 bases, and 15 bases lay in between. The CDR3 runs to 13 residues. CDR1 and CDR2 from the germline V gene are ENHRY and SYGVKD. CDR3 residues: CAIRQGANREQYF. The CDR3, as DNA: TGTGCCATCAGACAGGGAGCTAACCGCGAGCAGTACTTC.

The rearrangement joins TRBV10-3 to TRBJ2-3; 8 bases are shared with TRBD2. J was trimmed by 2 bases and V by 6 bases; bases with no gene match: 10. This CDR3 is built from 16 residues. CDR1 and CDR2 (germline): ENHRY, SYGVKD. The DNA of the CDR3 is TGTGCCATCAGGACCCAGCGGGAGCCCCTCACAGATACGCAGTATTTT. This codes for CAIRTQREPLTDTQYF.

The genes are TRBV5-1 and TRBJ2-7; 8 nucleotides agree with TRBD1. The CDR3 has 15 residues. Germline V gene sequence: CDR1 SGHRS, CDR2 YFSETQ. The trim removed 0 bases at V and 4 bases at J, leaving 6 bases unmatched. For the CDR3, the DNA is TGCGCCAGCAGCTTGGAACAGGGGGGTCATTACGAGCAGTACTTC. Its translation is CASSLEQGGHYEQYF. The whole variable domain, filled in from reference TRBV5-1 and TRBJ2-7, reads KAGVTQTPRYLIKTRGQQVTLSCSPISGHRSVSWYQQTPGQGLQFLFEYFSETQRNKGNFPGRFSGRQFSNSRSEMNVSTLELGDSALYLCASSLEQGGHYEQYFGPGTRLTVT.

As to this clone: An end of the junction differs from the germline gene, which may be a read error. The sample carries other DNA sequences with the same CDR3. V usage is TRBV18 and J usage is TRBJ2-1; 12 bases fit TRBD2. The CDR3 has 15 amino acids. CDR1 is KGHSH and CDR2 is LQKENI in the germline V gene. The CDR3 bases are TGTGCCAGTTCACCGGGACTAGCGGGCGACAATGAGCAGTTCTTC. Translated, it gives CASSPGLAGDNEQFF.

This clone is a singleton in its sample. The germline gene is not matched at one end of the junction; a read error may be the cause. The V and J genes are TRBV7-2 and TRBJ2-5; D may correspond to TRBD1 or TRBD2 (6 bases each). Germline V gene data show CDR1 as SGHTA and CDR2 as FQGNSA. The CDR3 is made up of 12 amino acids. The CDR3 reads CASSYYSGAKYF. For the CDR3, the DNA is TGTGCAAGCAGCTACTATTCGGGGGCCAAGTACTTC.

The chain is built from TRBV18 and TRBJ1-1; TRBD1 agrees at 8 bases. After removal of 3 bases from V and 5 bases from J, the junction contained 8 bases not matched to a gene. The CDR3 consists of 15 residues. Looked up from germline, CDR1 is KGHSH and CDR2 is LQKENI. The CDR3 is CASSPRQGLETEAFF. The CDR3 coding sequence is TGTGCCAGCTCACCTCGACAGGGGTTAGAAACTGAAGCTTTCTTT.

The CDR3 region is CASSVTGLSGANVLTF. The CDR3 DNA reads TGTGCCAGCAGTGTGACAGGCCTTTCTGGGGCCAACGTCCTGACTTTC. The V call is TRBV27, the J call TRBJ2-6; a possible D gene is TRBD1 (6 bases). The CDR3 extends over 16 amino acids. Germline loops: CDR1 MNHEY, CDR2 SMNVEV (reference sequence). V lost 5 bases, J lost 1 base, and 12 bases lay in between.

This clone has just one count. V is TRBV5-5 and J is TRBJ2-7, with 11 bases lining up with TRBD2. With V trimmed by 4 bases and J by 2 bases, 5 bases remained unmatched. This CDR3 contains 15 residues. The germline V gene has CDR1 SGHKS and CDR2 YYEKEE (reference sequence). CDR3 nucleotide sequence: TGTGCCAGCAGCCCCGGGACTAGCGGTACCTACGAGCAGTACTTC. Its protein product is CASSPGTSGTYEQYF.

CDR3 nucleotide sequence: TGTGCCAGCAGCTTATCAGGGGAGGAGCAGTACTTC. The encoded protein is CASSLSGEEQYF. This chain uses TRBV11-3 with TRBJ2-7; D is perhaps TRBD1 (6 bases). The V and J ends lost 2 bases and 7 bases respectively, with 9 bases between them. The CDR3 has 12 amino acids. Germline CDR1 reads SGHNT; CDR2 reads YENEEA.

This sequence joins TRBV19 and TRBJ2-7; D is ambiguous. Germline CDR1 is LNHDA and CDR2 is SQIVND (reference sequence). This CDR3 has 13 amino acids. The germline V and J ends were trimmed by 4 bases and 2 bases, with 9 bases remaining between them. As DNA, the CDR3 is TGTGCCAGTAGTAACGATGGCCCCTACGAGCAGTACTTC. Translated, it gives CASSNDGPYEQYF.

In its sample, this clone was seen many times. The chain employs TRBV2 and TRBJ1-2; D not certain. Between the trimmed V and J ends, which lost 7 bases and 4 bases, there was a span of 13 bases. The germline V gene encodes CDR1 SNHLY and CDR2 FYNNEI. The CDR3 is 13 residues long. CDR3 sequence: CASTAGGFYGYTF. The DNA for the CDR3 is TGTGCCAGCACGGCCGGCGGTTTCTATGGCTACACCTTC. The full variable domain, in which reference TRBV2 and TRBJ1-2 provide the parts outside the CDR3, is EPEVTQTPSHQVTQMGQEVILRCVPISNHLYFYWYRQILGQKVEFLVSFYNNEISEKSEIFDDQFSVERPDGSNFTLKIRSTKLEDSAMYFCASTAGGFYGYTFGSGTRLTVV.

A word on this clone: Other DNA sequences in this specimen translate into the identical CDR3. The chain combines TRBV5-6 with TRBJ1-1; 9 nucleotides align to TRBD1. This CDR3 spans 13 amino acids. The germline V gene encodes CDR1 SGHDT and CDR2 YYEEEE. The V segment lost 3 bases and the J segment 5 bases; nucleotides outside the gene matches: 2. The CDR3 is CASSWDRATEAFF. The CDR3 nucleotides read TGTGCCAGCAGCTGGGACAGGGCGACTGAAGCTTTCTTT.

The gene calls are TRBV28 and TRBJ2-7; D ambiguous. In germline, CDR1 is MDHEN, CDR2 SYDVKM. The CDR3 is 14 residues long. Trimming cost V 7 bases and J 0 bases, with 13 bases left between them. The CDR3 DNA reads as TGTGCCAGCAATGCAGCACCCATCTCCTACGAGCAGTACTTC. Amino acid sequence: CASNAAPISYEQYF.